A selection of T cell receptor beta chains follows, all from one sample in a study of identical twins. TCRdb recomputed calls from the 5' RACE reads with MiXCR, one row per CDR3 protein. The sample carries a few hundred thousand distinct CDR3 sequences, around an eighth recorded once. Another study also made use of these data, one on yellow fever vaccine responses in identical twins.

The sequencing sample was made of CD8+ T cells sorted from blood. The receptors here all came from a young woman in good health. CDR3s include the opening cysteine and the closing phenylalanine or tryptophan. D genes are given only for firm matches. Expanded clones are given a class, and other clones once, few, many or no size at all.

>.|TRBV12-3/TRBV12-4|TRBD1|TRBJ2-2
TGTGCCAGCAGTTTTTTCTGGACAGGGGACGCCGGGGAGCTGTTTTTT
CASSFFWTGDAGELFF
>few|TRBV6-5|.|TRBJ2-5
TGTGCCAGCAGTTACTATTTTGGACAAGAGACCCAGTACTTC
CASSYYFGQETQYF
>many|TRBV6-1|.|TRBJ1-1
TGTGCCAGCAGCGGAGGACAGAACTTTAACACTGAAGCTTTCTTT
CASSGGQNFNTEAFF
>.|TRBV6-5|TRBD1|TRBJ1-1
TGTGCCAGCAGTTACGGCGACAGGGGTAACACTGAAGCTTTCTTT
CASSYGDRGNTEAFF
>few|TRBV24-1|.|TRBJ1-5
TGTGCCACCAGTGCCCCGTGGGGGAATCAGCCCCAGCATTTT
CATSAPWGNQPQHF
>few|TRBV6-5|.|TRBJ2-1
TGTGCCAGCAGATTCGGAGCTGAGCAGTTCTTC
CASRFGAEQFF
>.|TRBV9|.|TRBJ1-1
TGTGCCAGCAGCGACACCGCGAACACTGAAGCTTTCTTT
CASSDTANTEAFF
>.|TRBV20-1|.|TRBJ1-5
TGCAGTGCTCCTGACAGACCCAATCAGCCCCAGCATTTT
CSAPDRPNQPQHF
>few|TRBV20-1|.|TRBJ2-1
TGCAGTGCTAGAGTAGAGAGAGCGGGTCCGAATGAGCAGTTCTTC
CSARVERAGPNEQFF
>.|TRBV12-3/TRBV12-4|.|TRBJ2-3
TGTGCCAGCAGCCCGGTTATTAGTAGCACAGATACGCAGTATTTT
CASSPVISSTDTQYF
>few|TRBV29-1|TRBD1|TRBJ2-1
TGCAGCGTTGCGGACAGGAGCTACAATGAGCAGTTCTTC
CSVADRSYNEQFF
>few|TRBV6-5|.|TRBJ1-2
TGTGCCAGCAGTTACGTCCAGGGAAACTATGGCTACACCTTC
CASSYVQGNYGYTF
>few|TRBV20-1|.|TRBJ2-5
TGCAGTGCTAGACCCAGGGGTAGCTCAAACCCCGGGGAGACCCAGTACTTC
CSARPRGSSNPGETQYF
>few|TRBV7-8|.|TRBJ2-1
TGTGCCAGCGCTCAGGGCCCCGGCGATGAGCAGTTCTTC
CASAQGPGDEQFF
>.|TRBV7-6|TRBD2|TRBJ2-7
TGTGCCAGCAGTCCGAACACTCGAGCTAGCGGTGACTCCTACGAGCAGTACTTC
CASSPNTRASGDSYEQYF
>.|TRBV28|.|TRBJ1-2
TGTGCCAGCAGTTCCCCCTCAGGGGATGGCTACACCTTC
CASSSPSGDGYTF
>few|TRBV4-1|.|TRBJ2-5
TGCGCCAGCAGCCAAGATCTTTGGCGGGAAGAGACCCAGTACTTC
CASSQDLWREETQYF
>.|TRBV7-6|.|TRBJ2-3
TGTGCCAGCAGCTTAGATGAGCTACCTACAGATACGCAGTATTTT
CASSLDELPTDTQYF
>few|TRBV6-2/TRBV6-3|TRBD1|TRBJ2-2
TGTGCCAGCAGTTACTTACCCCACCTGGACAGGGGATTTAACACCGGGGAGCTGTTTTTT
CASSYLPHLDRGFNTGELFF
>few|TRBV4-1|TRBD1|TRBJ2-7
TGCGCCAGCAGCCAAGGTAACAGGGGCAGCGAGCAGTACTTC
CASSQGNRGSEQYF
>few|TRBV27|.|TRBJ2-5
TGTGCCAGCAGTTCCCACCGCACGGGGCAACTTCAAGAGACCCAGTACTTC
CASSSHRTGQLQETQYF